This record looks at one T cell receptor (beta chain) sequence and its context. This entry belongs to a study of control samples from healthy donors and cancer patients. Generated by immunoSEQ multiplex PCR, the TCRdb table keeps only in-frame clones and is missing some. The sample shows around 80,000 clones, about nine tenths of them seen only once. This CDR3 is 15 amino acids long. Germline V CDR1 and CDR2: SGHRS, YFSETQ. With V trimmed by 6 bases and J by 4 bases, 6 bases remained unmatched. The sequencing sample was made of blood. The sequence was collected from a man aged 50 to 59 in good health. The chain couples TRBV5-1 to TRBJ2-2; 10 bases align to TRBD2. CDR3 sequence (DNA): TGCGCCAGCAACGAGCGGGGGGGCGGCACCGGGGAGCTGTTTTTT. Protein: CASNERGGGTGELFF.